This TCR beta chain came from a study of blood T cells in healthy people across ages. The study, taken as a whole, reports: Long-lived donors had more naive CD4+ cells and higher diversity than aged donors. Measured against age, TCR beta diversity per million T cells decreased in a roughly linear manner.

In its sample, this clonotype was seen a few times. Its antigen is still unknown. A sample-barcoded 5' primer and a J-beta primer mix were used in a second PCR of roughly 7 to 11 cycles. Each cDNA was tagged by a template-switch adaptor containing 12 random nucleotides. Samples each returned at least 3 million CDR3-containing paired-end reads. TCRdb redid the calling of the 5' RACE reads with MiXCR, one entry per CDR3 protein. The sample holds 700,000 to 1,000,000 distinct CDR3 sequences, roughly 44% seen once. The CDR3 is 13 amino acids. Trimming left V 6 bases short and J 4 bases short, with 12 bases between. Germline CDR1 is LNHDA and CDR2 is SQIVND (reference sequence).

This chain connects TRBV19 to TRBJ2-5, with a weak D call TRBD1 (5 bases). The receptor was derived from a man in his sixties in good health. Sample: blood. CDR3 sequence: CASRGRVGETQYF. DNA of the CDR3: TGTGCCAGTAGGGGCAGGGTAGGAGAGACCCAGTACTTC.